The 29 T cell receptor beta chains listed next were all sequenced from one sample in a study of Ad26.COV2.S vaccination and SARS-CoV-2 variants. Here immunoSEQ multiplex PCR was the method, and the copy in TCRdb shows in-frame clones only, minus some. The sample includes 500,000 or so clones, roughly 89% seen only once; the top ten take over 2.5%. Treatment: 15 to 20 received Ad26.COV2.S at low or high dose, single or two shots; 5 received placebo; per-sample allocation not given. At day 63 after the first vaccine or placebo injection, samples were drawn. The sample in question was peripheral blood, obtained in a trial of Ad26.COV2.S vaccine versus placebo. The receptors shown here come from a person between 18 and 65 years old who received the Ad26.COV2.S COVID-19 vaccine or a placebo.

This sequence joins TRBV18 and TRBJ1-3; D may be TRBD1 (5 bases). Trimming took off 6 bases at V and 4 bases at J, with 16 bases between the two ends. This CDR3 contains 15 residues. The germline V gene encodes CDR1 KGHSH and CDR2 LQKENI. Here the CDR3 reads CASSELRGEGNTIYF. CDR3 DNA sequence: TGTGCCAGCTCTGAGTTGCGGGGCGAAGGAAACACCATATATTTT.

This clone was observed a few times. The CDR3 DNA sequence: TGTGCCAGCAGCGTAGGTGGCAGGTACGAGCAGTACTTC. Amino acid sequence: CASSVGGRYEQYF. The chain joins TRBV3-1 (or the pseudogene TRBV3-2) to TRBJ2-7; unclear D gene. Germline V lookup: CDR1 LGHDT, CDR2 YNNKEL (reference sequence). V lost 5 bases and J 4 bases, leaving 12 bases between the germline ends. CDR3 length: 13 residues.

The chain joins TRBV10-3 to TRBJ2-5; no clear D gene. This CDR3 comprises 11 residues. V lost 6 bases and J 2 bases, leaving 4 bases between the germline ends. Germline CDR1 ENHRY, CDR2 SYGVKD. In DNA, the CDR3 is TGTGCCATCAGCAGTCAAGAGACCCAGTACTTC. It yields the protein CAISSQETQYF.

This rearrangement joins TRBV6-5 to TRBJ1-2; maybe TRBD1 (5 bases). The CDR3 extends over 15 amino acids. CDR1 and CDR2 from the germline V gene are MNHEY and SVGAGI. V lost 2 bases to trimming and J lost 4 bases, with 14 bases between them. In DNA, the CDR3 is TGTGCCAGCAGTTACACCTTCCAGGGACTCTATGGCTACACCTTC. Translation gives CASSYTFQGLYGYTF.

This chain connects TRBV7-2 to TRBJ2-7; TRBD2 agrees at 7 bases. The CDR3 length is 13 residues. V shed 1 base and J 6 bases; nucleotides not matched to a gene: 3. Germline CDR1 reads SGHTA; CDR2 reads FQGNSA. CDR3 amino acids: CASSLGEGSEQYV. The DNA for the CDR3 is TGTGCCAGCAGCTTAGGGGAGGGCAGCGAGCAGTACGTC.

The CDR3 DNA reads as TGTGCCAGCAGTAGGACCGTCCCGCCCCAGCATTTT. Translation: CASSRTVPPQHF. The chain couples TRBV2 to TRBJ1-5, with D uncertain. Germline V CDR1 and CDR2: SNHLY, FYNNEI. V lost 5 bases to trimming and J lost 9 bases, with 11 bases between them. The CDR3 spans 12 residues.

CDR3 amino acids: CASSSLAWGGANVLTF. In DNA, the CDR3 is TGTGCCAGCAGTTCCCTCGCGTGGGGGGGGGCCAACGTCCTGACTTTC. The genes are TRBV27 and TRBJ2-6; D may match TRBD1 or TRBD2 (5 bases each). Looked up from germline, CDR1 is MNHEY and CDR2 is SMNVEV (reference sequence). The germline V and J ends were trimmed by 4 bases and 4 bases, with 14 bases remaining between them. CDR3 length: 16 amino acids.

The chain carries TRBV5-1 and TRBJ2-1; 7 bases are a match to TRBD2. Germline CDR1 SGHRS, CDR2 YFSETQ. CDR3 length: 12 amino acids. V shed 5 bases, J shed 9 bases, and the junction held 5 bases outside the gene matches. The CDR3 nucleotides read TGCGCCAGCAGGCCGACTAGCAGTGAGCAGTTCTTC. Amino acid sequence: CASRPTSSEQFF.

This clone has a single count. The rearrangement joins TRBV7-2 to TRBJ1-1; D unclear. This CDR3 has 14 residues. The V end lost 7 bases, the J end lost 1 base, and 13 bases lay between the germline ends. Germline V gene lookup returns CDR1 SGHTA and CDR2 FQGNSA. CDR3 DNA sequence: TGTGCCAGCACCCGACAATCGAAGAACACTGAAGCTTTCTTT. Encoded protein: CASTRQSKNTEAFF.

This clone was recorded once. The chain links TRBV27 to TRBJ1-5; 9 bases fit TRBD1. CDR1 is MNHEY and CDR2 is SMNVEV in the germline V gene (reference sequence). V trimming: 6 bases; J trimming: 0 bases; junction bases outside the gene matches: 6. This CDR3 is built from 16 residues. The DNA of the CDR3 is TGTGCCAGCAGGGAAAGGACAGGGGTTAGCAATCAGCCCCAGCATTTT. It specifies CASRERTGVSNQPQHF.

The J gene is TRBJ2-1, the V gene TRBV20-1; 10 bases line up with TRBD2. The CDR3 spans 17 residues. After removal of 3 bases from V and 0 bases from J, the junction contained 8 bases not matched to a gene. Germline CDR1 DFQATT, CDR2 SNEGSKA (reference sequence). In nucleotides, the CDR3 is TGCAGTGCTAGTACCCTAGCGGGGGATAGCTCCTACAATGAGCAGTTCTTC. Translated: CSASTLAGDSSYNEQFF.

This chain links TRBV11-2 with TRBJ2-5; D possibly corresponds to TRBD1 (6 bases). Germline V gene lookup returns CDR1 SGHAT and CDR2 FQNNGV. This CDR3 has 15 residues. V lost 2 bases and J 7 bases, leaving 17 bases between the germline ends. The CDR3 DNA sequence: TGTGCCAGCAGCTTATCAGGGGCCTCCTTCCGGACCCAGTACTTC. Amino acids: CASSLSGASFRTQYF.

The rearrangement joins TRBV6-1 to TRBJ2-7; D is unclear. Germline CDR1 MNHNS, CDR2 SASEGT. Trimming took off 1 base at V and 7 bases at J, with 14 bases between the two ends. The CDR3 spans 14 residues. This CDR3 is CASSEGPGLEEQYV. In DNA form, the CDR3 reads TGTGCCAGCAGTGAAGGACCGGGTTTGGAGGAGCAGTACGTC.

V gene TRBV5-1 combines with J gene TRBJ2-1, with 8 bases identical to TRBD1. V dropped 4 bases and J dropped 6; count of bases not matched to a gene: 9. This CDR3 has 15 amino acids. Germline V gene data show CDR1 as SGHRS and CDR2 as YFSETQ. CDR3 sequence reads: CASSADRVGSNEQFF. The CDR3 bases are TGCGCCAGCAGCGCGGACAGGGTAGGCTCCAATGAGCAGTTCTTC.

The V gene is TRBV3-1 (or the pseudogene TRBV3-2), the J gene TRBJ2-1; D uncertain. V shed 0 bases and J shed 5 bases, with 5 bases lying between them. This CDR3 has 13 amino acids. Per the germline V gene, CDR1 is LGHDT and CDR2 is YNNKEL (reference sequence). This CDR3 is CASSQEKHNEQFF. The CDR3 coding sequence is TGTGCCAGCAGCCAAGAAAAGCACAATGAGCAGTTCTTC.

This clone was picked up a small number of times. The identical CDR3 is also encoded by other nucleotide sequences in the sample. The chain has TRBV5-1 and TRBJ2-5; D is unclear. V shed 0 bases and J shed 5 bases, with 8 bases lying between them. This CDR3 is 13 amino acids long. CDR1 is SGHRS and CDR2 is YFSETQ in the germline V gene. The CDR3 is CASSLGVAETQYF. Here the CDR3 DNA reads TGCGCCAGCAGCTTGGGGGTTGCGGAGACCCAGTACTTC.

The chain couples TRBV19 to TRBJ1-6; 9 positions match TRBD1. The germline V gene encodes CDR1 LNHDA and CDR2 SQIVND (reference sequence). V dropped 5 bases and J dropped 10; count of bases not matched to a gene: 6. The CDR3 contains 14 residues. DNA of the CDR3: TGTGCCAGTAGTTCGGGACAGGGACCCTCACCCCTCCACTTT. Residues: CASSSGQGPSPLHF.

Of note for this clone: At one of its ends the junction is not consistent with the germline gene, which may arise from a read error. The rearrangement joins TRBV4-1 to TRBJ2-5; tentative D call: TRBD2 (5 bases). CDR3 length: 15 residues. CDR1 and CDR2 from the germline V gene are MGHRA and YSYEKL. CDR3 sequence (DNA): TGCGCCAGCAGCCAAGATGAAGGCCCCGGGGTCACCCGGTACTTC. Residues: CASSQDEGPGVTRYF.

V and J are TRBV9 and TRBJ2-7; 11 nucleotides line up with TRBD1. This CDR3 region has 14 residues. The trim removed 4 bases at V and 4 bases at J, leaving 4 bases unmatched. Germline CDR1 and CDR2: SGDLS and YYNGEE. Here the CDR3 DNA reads TGTGCCAGCAGCTCCGGACAGGGGGCATACGAGCAGTACTTC. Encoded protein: CASSSGQGAYEQYF.

The CDR3, as DNA: TGTGCCACCAGTGCACCCCGGGGCCCCTTACATGAGCAGTTCTTC. Protein: CATSAPRGPLHEQFF. V usage is TRBV24-1 and J usage is TRBJ2-1; either TRBD1 or TRBD2 may supply D (5 bases each). The CDR3 runs to 15 residues. Germline CDR1 and CDR2: KGHDR and SFDVKD. The ends were cut back, 5 bases at V and 8 bases at J, with 18 bases in the middle.

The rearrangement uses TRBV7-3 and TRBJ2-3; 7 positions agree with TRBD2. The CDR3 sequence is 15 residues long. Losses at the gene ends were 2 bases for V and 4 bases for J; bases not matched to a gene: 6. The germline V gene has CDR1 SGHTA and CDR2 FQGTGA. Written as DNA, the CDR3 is TGTGCCAGCAGCTTAGGCGGAGGGAGGGCAGATACGCAGTATTTT. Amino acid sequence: CASSLGGGRADTQYF.

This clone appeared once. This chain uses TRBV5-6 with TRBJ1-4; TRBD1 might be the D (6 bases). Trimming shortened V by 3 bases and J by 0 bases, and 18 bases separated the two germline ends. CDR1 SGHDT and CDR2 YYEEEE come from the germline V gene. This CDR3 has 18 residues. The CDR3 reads CASSWTDSYRSTNEKLFF. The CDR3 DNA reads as TGTGCCAGCAGCTGGACAGATTCCTACCGATCAACTAATGAAAAACTGTTTTTT. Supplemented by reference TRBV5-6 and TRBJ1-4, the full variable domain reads DAGVTQSPTHLIKTRGQQVTLRCSPKSGHDTVSWYQQALGQGPQFIFQYYEEEERQRGNFPDRFSGHQFPNYSSELNVNALLLGDSALYLCASSWTDSYRSTNEKLFFGSGTQLSVL.

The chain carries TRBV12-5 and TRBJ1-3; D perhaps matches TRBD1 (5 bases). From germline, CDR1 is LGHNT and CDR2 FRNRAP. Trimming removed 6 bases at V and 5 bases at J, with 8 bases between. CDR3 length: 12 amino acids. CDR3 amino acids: CASGRDRNTIYF. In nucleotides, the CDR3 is TGTGCTAGTGGCCGGGACCGAAACACCATATATTTT.

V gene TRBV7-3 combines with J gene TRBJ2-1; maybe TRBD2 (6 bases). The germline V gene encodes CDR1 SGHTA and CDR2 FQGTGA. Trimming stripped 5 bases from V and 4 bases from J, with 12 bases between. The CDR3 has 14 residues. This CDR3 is CASSGGGIYNEQFF. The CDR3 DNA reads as TGTGCCAGCAGCGGAGGAGGGATATACAATGAGCAGTTCTTC.

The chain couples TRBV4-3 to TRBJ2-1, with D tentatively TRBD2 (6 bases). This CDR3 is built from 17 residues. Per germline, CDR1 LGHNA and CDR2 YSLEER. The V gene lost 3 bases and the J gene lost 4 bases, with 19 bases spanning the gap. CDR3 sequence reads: CASSQGLLALGYNEQFF. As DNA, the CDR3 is TGCGCCAGCAGCCAGGGGCTCCTAGCGCTGGGGTACAATGAGCAGTTCTTC.

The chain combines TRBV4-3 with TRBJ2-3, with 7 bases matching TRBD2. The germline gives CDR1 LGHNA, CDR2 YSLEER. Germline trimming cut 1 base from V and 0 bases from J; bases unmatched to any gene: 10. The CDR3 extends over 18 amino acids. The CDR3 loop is CASSQVWGSGASTDTQYF. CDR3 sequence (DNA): TGCGCCAGCAGCCAAGTCTGGGGGAGCGGGGCTAGCACAGATACGCAGTATTTT.

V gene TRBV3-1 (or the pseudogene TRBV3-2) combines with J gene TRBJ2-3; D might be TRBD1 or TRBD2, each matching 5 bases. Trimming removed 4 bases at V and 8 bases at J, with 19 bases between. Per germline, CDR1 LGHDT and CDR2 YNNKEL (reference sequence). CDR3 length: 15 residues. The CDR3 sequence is CASSPGTPGKVTQYF. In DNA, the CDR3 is TGTGCCAGCAGCCCCGGGACCCCGGGTAAGGTTACGCAGTATTTT.

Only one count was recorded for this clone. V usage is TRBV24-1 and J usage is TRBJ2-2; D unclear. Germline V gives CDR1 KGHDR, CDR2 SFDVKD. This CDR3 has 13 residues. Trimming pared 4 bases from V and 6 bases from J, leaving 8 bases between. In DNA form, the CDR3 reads TGTGCCACCAGTGAAGGGCGTCCCGGGGAGCTGTTTTTT. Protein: CATSEGRPGELFF.

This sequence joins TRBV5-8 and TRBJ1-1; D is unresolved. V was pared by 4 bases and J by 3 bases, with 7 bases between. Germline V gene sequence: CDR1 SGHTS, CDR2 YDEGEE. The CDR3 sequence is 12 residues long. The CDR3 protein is CASSPRHTEAFF. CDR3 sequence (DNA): TGTGCCAGCAGCCCCAGACACACTGAAGCTTTCTTT.